This TCR beta chain originates from a study of neurological immune-mediated disorders. Germline V lookup: CDR1 MNHEY, CDR2 SVGEGT. The CDR3 runs 15 residues. The V gene end was trimmed by 4 bases and the J gene end by 3 bases; junction bases not matched to a gene: 7. TCRdb reprocessed the 5' RACE reads via MiXCR and lists one record per CDR3 protein. The top ten hold approximately 7% of the sample, which has tens of thousands of distinct CDR3 sequences, 9.5% to 12% seen once. The time point denotes: longitudinal time-point 1 (baseline). The unsorted libraries originated from 2 million PBMCs kept at -80 C. Many counts were recorded for this clonotype.

The sequenced material came from PBMCs. This receptor was identified in a male donor with HTLV-1-associated myelopathy (HAM/TSP). V usage is TRBV6-2 or TRBV6-3 and J usage is TRBJ2-7; 9 nucleotides align to TRBD2. The DNA of the CDR3 is TGTGCCAGCAGTTCTTTTGGGACTAGCCGCTACGAGCAGTACTTC. It codes for CASSSFGTSRYEQYF.